The clone carrying this T cell receptor beta chain was seen only a few times. The sample originates from a study of blood T cell repertoires in COVID-19. Trimming at V came to 1 base and at J to 0 bases, leaving 9 bases not matched to a gene. Germline V gene data show CDR1 as LGHNA and CDR2 as YNFKEQ. The CDR3 is 20 amino acids. Some clones are missing from TCRdb's copy, which holds only in-frame ones; the method was immunoSEQ multiplex PCR. The sample shows about 320,000 clones, about 87% of them seen only once. The material sequenced was PBMCs or T cells enriched from blood (not recorded which). J is TRBJ2-1 and V is TRBV4-2; 13 nucleotides align to TRBD2. The sequence derives from a woman aged 18-30 years who had recovered from COVID-19. In DNA form, the CDR3 reads TGTGCCAGCAGCCAAGGGACTAGCGGGAGTCTCTCGGGCTCCTACAATGAGCAGTTCTTC. Translated: CASSQGTSGSLSGSYNEQFF.